One sample yielded the 21 T cell receptor beta chains listed below, sequenced in a study of cytomegalovirus exposure and HLA in healthy donors. This PCR relied on a set of 60 Vbeta primers and 13 Jbeta primers. Generated by immunoSEQ multiplex PCR, the TCRdb table keeps only in-frame clones and is missing some. The table has 150,000 to 200,000 clones, approximately 83% seen once. What was sequenced was PBMCs. These receptors were taken from a woman in her late teens or twenties in good health and CMV-seronegative.

CDR3 coding DNA: TGCGCCAGCAGCCAAGATCTTCGGGGGAATGGCTACACCTTC. Translation: CASSQDLRGNGYTF. The V call is TRBV4-1, the J call TRBJ1-2, with D possibly being TRBD1 (5 bases). The CDR3 is made up of 14 amino acids. The germline CDR1 and CDR2 sequences are MGHRA and YSYEKL. V was trimmed by 0 bases and J by 6 bases, leaving 11 bases between them.

The chain uses TRBV9 and TRBJ2-2; 8 nucleotides align to TRBD1. The CDR3 is 15 amino acids. The germline V gene has CDR1 SGDLS and CDR2 YYNGEE. Losses at the gene ends were 0 bases for V and 6 bases for J; bases not matched to a gene: 4. CDR3 in amino acids: CASSVGQGWSGELFF. The CDR3 nucleotides read TGTGCCAGCAGCGTAGGACAGGGGTGGTCCGGGGAGCTGTTTTTT.

The chain employs TRBV5-4 and TRBJ2-5; 7 bases align to TRBD1. The better agreement between TRBJ2-7 and the DNA end casts doubt on the J call. The CDR3 spans 14 residues. The germline gives CDR1 SGHNT, CDR2 YYREEE (reference sequence). CDR3 region: CASRTQGVAYEQYF. CDR3 DNA: TGTGCCAGCAGGACGCAGGGGGTTGCCTACGAGCAGTACTTC.

J is TRBJ1-5 and V is TRBV7-6, with unresolved D. Trimming removed 5 bases at V and 0 bases at J, with 14 bases between. This CDR3 has 16 amino acids. Germline V gene lookup returns CDR1 SGHVS and CDR2 FNYEAQ. This CDR3 is CASSPGGWGSNQPQHF. DNA for the CDR3: TGTGCCAGCAGCCCCGGAGGGTGGGGTAGCAATCAGCCCCAGCATTTT.

The chain has TRBV4-1 and TRBJ1-1; 8 bases align to TRBD1. Germline V gene sequence: CDR1 MGHRA, CDR2 YSYEKL. The CDR3 contains 16 residues. J lost 0 bases, V lost 2 bases, and 5 bases had no gene match. The CDR3 region has the DNA TGCGCCAGCAGCCAAAGACAGGGGTTCTTGAACACTGAAGCTTTCTTT. Translated: CASSQRQGFLNTEAFF.

The V and J genes are TRBV30 and TRBJ1-6; 10 bases are a match to TRBD1. J lost 7 bases, V lost 4 bases, and 4 bases had no gene match. There are 14 residues in the CDR3. Germline V gene data show CDR1 as GTSNPN and CDR2 as SVGIG (reference sequence). CDR3 in DNA: TGTGCCTGGAACCCGGGACAGGGGAATTCACCCCTCCACTTT. Its translation: CAWNPGQGNSPLHF.

On this clone itself: The junction departs from the called germline gene at one end, perhaps through a read error. The V call is TRBV5-1, the J call TRBJ2-4, with D uncertain. Germline CDR1 reads SGHRS; CDR2 reads YFSETQ. The CDR3 spans 13 residues. The CDR3 DNA follows: TGCGCCAGCAGCTTGACAGCCCAAAACATTCAGTACTTC. This encodes CASSLTAQNIQYF.

The rearrangement joins TRBV11-2 to TRBJ2-1, with D hard to call. This CDR3 region has 16 residues. Per germline, CDR1 SGHAT and CDR2 FQNNGV. The V and J ends lost 3 bases and 1 base respectively, with 13 bases between them. CDR3 residues: CASSLWLSSSYNEQFF. Here the CDR3 DNA reads TGTGCCAGCAGCTTGTGGCTTTCATCTTCCTACAATGAGCAGTTCTTC. Full variable domain (outside the CDR3, taken from reference TRBV11-2 and TRBJ2-1): EAGVAQSPRYKIIEKRQSVAFWCNPISGHATLYWYQQILGQGPKLLIQFQNNGVVDDSQLPKDRFSAERLKGVDSTLKIQPAKLEDSAVYLCASSLWLSSSYNEQFFGPGTRLTVL.

This chain joins TRBV19 and TRBJ1-5; D is perhaps TRBD1 (5 bases). CDR3 length: 14 amino acids. CDR1 LNHDA and CDR2 SQIVND come from the germline V gene (reference sequence). V was cut by 6 bases and J by 3 bases, with 12 bases left in between. The CDR3 DNA sequence: TGTGCCAGTAGCTGGGTCAGGGTCAATCAGCCCCAGCATTTT. Protein sequence: CASSWVRVNQPQHF.

Comment on this clone: The junction shows a germline mismatch at one end, possibly a read error. The chain uses TRBV7-9 and TRBJ2-7; maybe TRBD1 (6 bases). This CDR3 is 18 amino acids long. Germline V gene data show CDR1 as SEHNR and CDR2 as FQNEAQ (reference sequence). The CDR3 DNA reads TGTTCCAGCAGCCAACCTTCTACCCCGGGACAAAAGCCGTACGAGCAGTACTTC. Its protein is CSSSQPSTPGQKPYEQYF.

The chain is built from TRBV6-6 and TRBJ2-7; 10 bases are a match to TRBD1. From germline, CDR1 is MNHNY and CDR2 SVGAGI (reference sequence). The CDR3 runs 15 residues. The trim removed 7 bases at V and 0 bases at J, leaving 6 bases unmatched. In DNA form, the CDR3 reads TGTGCCAGCACGGACGGACAGGGGGTCTCCTACGAGCAGTACTTC. This translates into CASTDGQGVSYEQYF.

The chain has TRBV5-6 and TRBJ1-1; D is possibly TRBD1 (6 bases). V was trimmed by 3 bases and J by 7 bases, leaving 13 bases between them. The CDR3 loop spans 13 amino acids. CDR1 is SGHDT and CDR2 is YYEEEE in the germline V gene. CDR3 region: CASSSQGSSEAFF. The CDR3 DNA reads as TGTGCCAGCAGCTCACAGGGTTCCAGTGAAGCTTTCTTT.

J is TRBJ2-1 and V is TRBV7-9; 7 bases agree with TRBD2. Trimming removed 8 bases from V and 14 bases from J; junction bases left unmatched: 12. Germline CDR1 is SEHNR and CDR2 is FQNEAQ (reference sequence). The CDR3 loop spans 12 amino acids. CDR3 coding DNA: TGTGCCAGCGGGGGGGAATTCGATATGGAGTTCTTC. This translates into CASGGEFDMEFF.

This rearrangement joins TRBV7-2 to TRBJ2-1; the D gene is possibly TRBD2 (7 bases). The V gene's germline CDR1 is SGHTA and CDR2 FQGNSA. CDR3 size: 14 residues. The ends were cut back, 0 bases at V and 10 bases at J, with 13 bases in the middle. The CDR3 protein is CASSLAGGLGEQFF. The CDR3 bases are TGTGCCAGCAGCTTAGCGGGGGGGCTCGGGGAGCAGTTCTTC.

The chain is built from TRBV15 and TRBJ1-1; 7 nucleotides align to TRBD1. The V gene's germline CDR1 is LNHNV and CDR2 YYDKDF (reference sequence). The CDR3 runs to 15 residues. The trim removed 2 bases at V and 8 bases at J, leaving 11 bases unmatched. DNA for the CDR3: TGTGCCACCAGCAGAAGCGGCCGGACAGGTATCGAAGCTTTCTTT. Translated: CATSRSGRTGIEAFF.

The chain couples TRBV27 to TRBJ1-1; 9 nucleotides agree with TRBD1. The CDR3 consists of 16 residues. The germline gives CDR1 MNHEY, CDR2 SMNVEV (reference sequence). Trimming removed 2 bases from V and 11 bases from J; junction bases left unmatched: 15. CDR3 bases: TGTGCCAGCAGTTTAAGTGGGGACAGGGCGATCTCTTTGGCTTTCTTT. Translation: CASSLSGDRAISLAFF.

This rearrangement joins TRBV19 to TRBJ1-2, with 8 bases that match TRBD1. Trimming took 3 bases from V and 5 from J; bases not matched to a gene: 14. The CDR3 runs 17 residues. Germline V gene lookup returns CDR1 LNHDA and CDR2 SQIVND (reference sequence). The CDR3, as DNA: TGTGCCAGTAGTATCACTGGCAGGGGGCGCGTTCCATATGGCTACACCTTC. Translated, it gives CASSITGRGRVPYGYTF. Combining the CDR3 with reference TRBV19 and TRBJ1-2 gives the whole variable domain DGGITQSPKYLFRKEGQNVTLSCEQNLNHDAMYWYRQDPGQGLRLIYYSQIVNDFQKGDIAEGYSVSREKKESFPLTVTSAQKNPTAFYLCASSITGRGRVPYGYTFGSGTRLTVV.

This clone was counted only a few times. The chain links TRBV11-2 to TRBJ1-1; 11 bases are a match to TRBD1. Looked up from germline, CDR1 is SGHAT and CDR2 is FQNNGV. CDR3 length equals 16 residues. The V and J ends lost 5 bases and 7 bases, in that order; junction bases with no gene match: 12. This CDR3 reads CASSLRRGTGGGEAFF. The DNA of the CDR3 is TGTGCCAGCAGCCTCCGGCGGGGGACAGGGGGTGGTGAAGCTTTCTTT.

The chain combines TRBV5-1 with TRBJ1-5; D not certain. The V and J ends lost 0 bases and 10 bases respectively, with 14 bases between them. The CDR3 spans 14 residues. The V gene's germline CDR1 is SGHRS and CDR2 YFSETQ. CDR3 in DNA: TGCGCCAGCAGCTTGGCAGGATACGACTATCCCCAGCATTTT. Amino acid sequence: CASSLAGYDYPQHF. Filled out from reference TRBV5-1 and TRBJ1-5, the complete variable domain reads KAGVTQTPRYLIKTRGQQVTLSCSPISGHRSVSWYQQTPGQGLQFLFEYFSETQRNKGNFPGRFSGRQFSNSRSEMNVSTLELGDSALYLCASSLAGYDYPQHFGDGTRLSIL.

This rearrangement joins TRBV6-5 to TRBJ2-1; no clear D. Deletions cut 6 bases from V and 6 bases from J, with 12 bases between. This CDR3 contains 13 residues. Germline V gene data show CDR1 as MNHEY and CDR2 as SVGAGI. The CDR3 spells CASSSNVANEQFF. For the CDR3, the DNA is TGTGCCAGCAGCAGCAACGTAGCCAATGAGCAGTTCTTC.

The genes are TRBV5-1 and TRBJ2-2, with D possibly matching TRBD1 (5 bases). Per the germline V gene, CDR1 is SGHRS and CDR2 is YFSETQ. Trimming left V 7 bases short and J 7 bases short, with 14 bases between. The CDR3 is made up of 13 amino acids. CDR3 DNA sequence: TGCGCCAGCTCCAGGGTTCCTGGCGGGGAGCTGTTTTTT. Its protein is CASSRVPGGELFF.